The sequence of this TCR beta chain was determined in a study of CD8 T cells in Susac syndrome. Purification of the CD8+ and CD4+ T cells relied on negative isolation, and TEMRA cells underwent FACS enrichment. cDNA came from about 0.5 to 1 ug RNA primed by random hexamers. TCRdb ran MiXCR on the immunoSEQ multiplex PCR reads and lists one entry per CDR3 protein. The table includes approximately 300,000 distinct CDR3 sequences, roughly 85% detected once. Sequencing was performed on CD8+ T cells from PBMCs. This TCR derives from a human donor with multiple sclerosis.

The CDR3 nucleotides read TGCGCCAGCAGCCAAGAATCCTTTAGCTACGAGCAGTACGTC. It is translated as CASSQESFSYEQYV. The chain uses TRBV4-3 and TRBJ2-7; no reliable D call. Trimming pared 0 bases from V and 3 bases from J, leaving 9 bases between. The CDR3 sequence is 14 residues long. Germline V gene data show CDR1 as LGHNA and CDR2 as YSLEER.